This passage covers 26 T cell receptor beta chains from one sample sequenced in a study of blood T cell repertoires in COVID-19. Sequencing was performed with immunoSEQ multiplex PCR; in TCRdb, only in-frame clones are kept and a portion is missing. The sample consists of about 170,000 clones, around 84% of them appearing once. Specimen: peripheral blood. The origin of the receptors is a woman older than 75 with COVID-19, enrolled during active disease.

This clone appeared once. The V gene is TRBV28, the J gene TRBJ1-6, with TRBD1 identical over 9 bases. Losses at the gene ends were 6 bases for V and 7 bases for J; bases not matched to a gene: 7. CDR3 length: 15 residues. Germline values: CDR1 MDHEN, CDR2 SYDVKM. The CDR3 region is CASRPTGTGNSPLHF. For the CDR3, the DNA is TGTGCCAGCAGACCTACCGGGACAGGGAATTCACCCCTCCACTTT.

V gene TRBV4-3 combines with J gene TRBJ2-3; 10 bases align to TRBD1. This CDR3 contains 15 residues. Germline V lookup: CDR1 LGHNA, CDR2 YSLEER. J was trimmed by 3 bases and V by 3 bases; bases with no gene match: 3. The DNA for the CDR3 is TGCGCCAGCAGCCAGCGGACAGGGGGAACAGATACGCAGTATTTT. It encodes CASSQRTGGTDTQYF.

This rearrangement joins TRBV3-1 (or the pseudogene TRBV3-2) to TRBJ2-1; 8 bases align to TRBD2. The V and J ends lost 3 bases and 3 bases, in that order; junction bases with no gene match: 4. The CDR3 extends over 15 amino acids. The V gene's germline CDR1 is LGHDT and CDR2 YNNKEL (reference sequence). The CDR3 sequence is CASSQGLEFYNEQFF. In nucleotides, the CDR3 is TGTGCCAGCAGCCAGGGACTAGAGTTCTACAATGAGCAGTTCTTC.

The CDR3 DNA sequence: TGTGCCAGCTCACACAGGGGAGGTTTTGAGACCCAGTACTTC. Translated: CASSHRGGFETQYF. The genes are TRBV18 and TRBJ2-5, with D possibly matching TRBD1 (7 bases). This CDR3 comprises 14 residues. The germline V gene has CDR1 KGHSH and CDR2 LQKENI. V dropped 4 bases and J dropped 5 bases, with 14 bases sitting between them.

This rearrangement joins TRBV5-1 to TRBJ1-1; 9 nucleotides line up with TRBD1. Losses at the gene ends were 4 bases for V and 3 bases for J; bases not matched to a gene: 10. Germline V CDR1 and CDR2: SGHRS, YFSETQ. The CDR3 is 16 amino acids. CDR3 coding DNA: TGCGCCAGCAGCCAGATACAGGGGGCGAAAGACACTGAAGCTTTCTTT. It codes for CASSQIQGAKDTEAFF.

The chain employs TRBV18 and TRBJ1-6; unclear D gene. V was trimmed by 3 bases and J by 5 bases, leaving 14 bases between them. The germline gives CDR1 KGHSH, CDR2 LQKENI. This CDR3 comprises 16 residues. Here the CDR3 reads CASSPQLGVDNSPLHF. The CDR3 DNA sequence: TGTGCCAGCTCACCTCAATTGGGAGTTGATAATTCACCCCTCCACTTT.

This chain connects TRBV19 to TRBJ1-5; D may be TRBD1 (6 bases). Looked up from germline, CDR1 is LNHDA and CDR2 is SQIVND (reference sequence). The V end was cut by 4 bases, the J end by 1 base, with 17 bases between. The CDR3 loop spans 17 amino acids. CDR3 in amino acids: CASSTILTGRSNQPQHF. In nucleotides, the CDR3 is TGTGCCAGTAGTACGATCCTTACAGGGAGAAGCAATCAGCCCCAGCATTTT.

This sequence joins TRBV6-6 and TRBJ2-7, with 7 positions matching TRBD2. The CDR3 spans 14 residues. V dropped 5 bases and J dropped 2; count of bases not matched to a gene: 6. CDR1 is MNHNY, CDR2 SVGAGI, per germline (reference sequence). The CDR3: CASSASGAPYEQYF. As DNA, the CDR3 is TGTGCCAGCAGTGCCAGCGGGGCACCCTACGAGCAGTACTTC.

The rearrangement links TRBV7-9 to TRBJ2-3; D uncertain. Germline CDR1 SEHNR, CDR2 FQNEAQ (reference sequence). Trimming removed 5 bases from V and 0 bases from J, with 12 bases in between. This CDR3 has 15 amino acids. The CDR3 coding sequence is TGTGCCAGCAGCCCACTCCGAACTAGCACAGATACGCAGTATTTT. Translation gives CASSPLRTSTDTQYF. Using reference TRBV7-9 and TRBJ2-3 for the parts outside the CDR3, the full variable domain is DTGVSQNPRHKITKRGQNVTFRCDPISEHNRLYWYRQTLGQGPEFLTYFQNEAQLEKSRLLSDRFSAERPKGSFSTLEIQRTEQGDSAMYLCASSPLRTSTDTQYFGPGTRLTVL.

The chain links TRBV24-1 to TRBJ2-1; TRBD2 aligns across 10 bases. Germline CDR1 reads KGHDR; CDR2 reads SFDVKD. Germline trimming cut 1 base from V and 7 bases from J; bases unmatched to any gene: 9. The CDR3 totals 17 residues. CDR3 protein: CATSDFREREGPNEQFF. For the CDR3, the DNA is TGTGCCACCAGTGATTTCCGGGAGCGGGAGGGCCCAAATGAGCAGTTCTTC.

This clone was seen a handful of times. This chain links TRBV2 with TRBJ2-1, with D tentatively TRBD1 (5 bases). Germline CDR1 reads SNHLY; CDR2 reads FYNNEI. This CDR3 contains 15 residues. The V end lost 3 bases, the J end lost 4 bases, and 13 bases lay between the germline ends. In DNA, the CDR3 is TGTGCCAGCAGTGACCGGTCAGGGTGGTACAATGAGCAGTTCTTC. This encodes CASSDRSGWYNEQFF.

The chain couples TRBV7-8 to TRBJ1-3, with 8 positions matching TRBD1. Germline trimming cut 5 bases from V and 3 bases from J; bases unmatched to any gene: 9. The CDR3 runs 16 residues. Per the germline V gene, CDR1 is SGHVS and CDR2 is FQNEAQ. The CDR3 sequence is CASSPVQGGIGNTIYF. The CDR3 DNA follows: TGTGCCAGCAGCCCAGTACAGGGGGGTATTGGAAACACCATATATTTT.

As to this clone: The sample has other DNA sequences that encode this CDR3 too. The V gene is TRBV5-1, the J gene TRBJ2-1; 16 nucleotides match TRBD2. Germline CDR1 SGHRS, CDR2 YFSETQ. The CDR3 runs to 15 residues. J lost 8 bases, V lost 4 bases, and 3 bases had no gene match. The CDR3 spells CASSQGLAGGDEQFF. DNA for the CDR3: TGCGCCAGCAGCCAGGGACTAGCGGGAGGGGATGAGCAGTTCTTC.

This clone was seen only a few times. The genes are TRBV28 and TRBJ2-5; D remains ambiguous. CDR1 and CDR2 (germline): MDHEN, SYDVKM. V was shortened by 3 bases and J by 6 bases, with 11 bases between the two germline ends. The CDR3 contains 13 residues. The CDR3 reads CASSFTSVKTQYF. CDR3 nucleotides: TGTGCCAGCAGTTTCACCAGTGTGAAGACCCAGTACTTC.

The J gene is TRBJ1-5, the V gene TRBV28; 7 bases align to TRBD1. Germline V gene data show CDR1 as MDHEN and CDR2 as SYDVKM. This CDR3 is built from 15 residues. The V gene end was trimmed by 1 base and the J gene end by 6 bases; junction bases not matched to a gene: 6. The CDR3 nucleotides read TGTGCCAGCAGTTTATTACAGGGGTCGAGTCAGCCCCAGCATTTT. It encodes CASSLLQGSSQPQHF.

The chain recombines TRBV2 with TRBJ1-6; D uncertain. CDR3 length: 13 residues. From germline, CDR1 is SNHLY and CDR2 FYNNEI. Between the trimmed V and J ends, which lost 3 bases and 7 bases, there was a span of 7 bases. The CDR3 DNA is TGTGCCAGCAGTGATACGGGGAATTCACCCCTCCACTTT. Residues: CASSDTGNSPLHF.

The chain combines TRBV4-3 with TRBJ2-7; 8 bases map to TRBD1. CDR3 length: 16 amino acids. CDR1 and CDR2 from the germline V gene are LGHNA and YSLEER. Unmatched junction bases numbered 12, after V lost 2 bases and J lost 6 bases. CDR3 sequence reads: CASSQRGTGPLVEQYF. CDR3 bases: TGCGCCAGCAGCCAAAGGGGGACAGGCCCCTTAGTCGAGCAGTACTTC.

The CDR3 region has the DNA TGTGCCAGCAACTCAGGGACTACCGTTCGGGGAGATACGCAGTATTTT. Translated: CASNSGTTVRGDTQYF. The chain joins TRBV9 to TRBJ2-3; 7 bases are a match to TRBD2. The CDR3 is made up of 16 amino acids. The germline CDR1 and CDR2 sequences are SGDLS and YYNGEE. The trim removed 6 bases at V and 5 bases at J, leaving 15 bases unmatched.

In regard to this clone: Other DNA sequences in the sample encode the same CDR3. CDR3 region: CASSIGTGTYEQYF. In DNA, the CDR3 is TGTGCCAGTAGTATTGGGACAGGGACCTACGAGCAGTACTTC. The chain combines TRBV19 with TRBJ2-7, with TRBD1 matching 9 bases. J gave up 2 bases and V 3 bases, and 2 bases lay outside the gene matches. The CDR3 totals 14 residues. From germline, CDR1 is LNHDA and CDR2 SQIVND (reference sequence).

The J gene is TRBJ1-2, the V gene TRBV3-1 (or the pseudogene TRBV3-2); D ambiguous. The CDR3 extends over 12 amino acids. V lost 5 bases and J lost 5, with 9 bases in between. Germline V CDR1 and CDR2: LGHDT, YNNKEL (reference sequence). This CDR3 reads CASSAGGYGYTF. The CDR3 DNA follows: TGTGCCAGCAGCGCTGGAGGTTATGGCTACACCTTC.

The genes are TRBV28 and TRBJ2-3, with 10 bases that match TRBD2. This CDR3 has 15 amino acids. The trim removed 2 bases at V and 4 bases at J, leaving 3 bases unmatched. Germline loops: CDR1 MDHEN, CDR2 SYDVKM. The CDR3 bases are TGTGCCAGCAGTTTACTCGGGACTAGCGCAGATACGCAGTATTTT. This translates into CASSLLGTSADTQYF.

This chain uses TRBV7-2 with TRBJ2-7; 7 bases fit TRBD1. The J segment lost 0 bases and the V segment lost 5 bases, leaving 7 bases of the junction unmatched. From germline, CDR1 is SGHTA and CDR2 FQGNSA. This CDR3 is 15 amino acids long. CDR3 DNA sequence: TGTGCCAGCAGCCCCCGGGACAGAAGCTCCTACGAGCAGTACTTC. Translated: CASSPRDRSSYEQYF.

The rearrangement joins TRBV4-3 to TRBJ2-1; TRBD1 might be the D (5 bases). Trimming cost V 1 base and J 5 bases, with 9 bases left between them. This CDR3 comprises 14 residues. Germline CDR1 is LGHNA and CDR2 is YSLEER. CDR3 residues: CASSQGGLHNEQFF. CDR3 sequence (DNA): TGCGCCAGCAGCCAAGGGGGCCTGCACAATGAGCAGTTCTTC.

The gene calls are TRBV28 and TRBJ1-2; D gene ambiguous. The CDR3 extends over 11 amino acids. V was clipped by 5 bases and J by 7 bases, with 8 bases between them. CDR1 is MDHEN, CDR2 SYDVKM, per germline. The CDR3 sequence: CASSVTGGYTF. CDR3 DNA sequence: TGTGCCAGCAGTGTAACGGGTGGCTACACCTTC.

V gene TRBV2 combines with J gene TRBJ1-5; possible D gene TRBD1, 5 bases. V lost 5 bases and J lost 4, with 9 bases in between. CDR1 is SNHLY, CDR2 FYNNEI, per germline. The CDR3 loop spans 13 amino acids. CDR3: CASSLAGNQPQHF. CDR3 coding DNA: TGTGCCAGCAGTCTCGCAGGGAATCAGCCCCAGCATTTT.

The chain combines TRBV5-1 with TRBJ1-1, with D perhaps matching TRBD1 (6 bases). The V end lost 0 bases, the J end lost 7 bases, and 13 bases lay between the germline ends. The CDR3 contains 14 residues. Per the germline V gene, CDR1 is SGHRS and CDR2 is YFSETQ. CDR3 loop: CASSLDRAVSEAFF. CDR3 in DNA: TGCGCCAGCAGCTTGGACAGGGCCGTTAGTGAAGCTTTCTTT.